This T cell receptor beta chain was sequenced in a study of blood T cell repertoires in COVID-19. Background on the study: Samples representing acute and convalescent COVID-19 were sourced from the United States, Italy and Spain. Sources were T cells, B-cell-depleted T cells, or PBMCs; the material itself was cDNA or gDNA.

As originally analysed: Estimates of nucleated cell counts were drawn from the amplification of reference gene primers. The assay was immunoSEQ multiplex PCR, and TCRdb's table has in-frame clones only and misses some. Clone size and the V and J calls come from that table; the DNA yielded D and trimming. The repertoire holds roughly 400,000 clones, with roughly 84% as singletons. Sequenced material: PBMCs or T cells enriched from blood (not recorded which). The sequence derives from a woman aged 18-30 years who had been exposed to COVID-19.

The CDR3, as DNA: TGTGCCAGCAGTTCCGCGGGTTCTGGAAACACCATATATTTT. This sequence encodes CASSSAGSGNTIYF. The genes are TRBV28 and TRBJ1-3; D remains unclear. This CDR3 region has 14 residues. Deletions cut 4 bases from V and 1 base from J, with 8 bases between. Germline V gives CDR1 MDHEN, CDR2 SYDVKM.